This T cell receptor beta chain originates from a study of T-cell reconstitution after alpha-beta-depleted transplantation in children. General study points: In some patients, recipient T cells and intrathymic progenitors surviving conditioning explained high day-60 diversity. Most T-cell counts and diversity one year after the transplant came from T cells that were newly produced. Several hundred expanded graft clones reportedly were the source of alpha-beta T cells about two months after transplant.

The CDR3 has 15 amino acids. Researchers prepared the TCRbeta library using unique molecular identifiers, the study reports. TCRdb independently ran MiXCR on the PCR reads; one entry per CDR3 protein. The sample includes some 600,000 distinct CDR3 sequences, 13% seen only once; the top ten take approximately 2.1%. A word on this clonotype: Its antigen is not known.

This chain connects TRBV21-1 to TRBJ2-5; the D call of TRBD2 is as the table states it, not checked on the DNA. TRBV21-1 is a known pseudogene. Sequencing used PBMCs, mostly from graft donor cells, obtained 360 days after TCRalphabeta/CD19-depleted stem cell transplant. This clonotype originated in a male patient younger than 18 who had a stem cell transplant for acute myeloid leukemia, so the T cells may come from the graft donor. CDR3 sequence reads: CASSKLAQRQETQYF. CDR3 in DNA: TGTGCCAGCAGCAAATTGGCCCAGCGCCAAGAGACCCAGTACTTC.